Following are 31 T cell receptor beta chains from one sample sequenced in a study of CD8+ T cells in alopecia areata. Sequencing templates came from extracted RNA that was reverse transcribed into cDNA. TCRdb's copy holds only in-frame clones and misses some; the assay was immunoSEQ multiplex PCR. The data contain 150,000 to 200,000 clones, about half of them singletons. Described treatment: oral pan-JAK inhibitor, 5-10 mg twice daily. The sample here was CD8+ T cells sorted from blood, taken around week 54, from a patient treated with tofacitinib. Receptors were obtained from a human donor with alopecia areata.

The chain joins TRBV19 to TRBJ2-3; D not resolved. This CDR3 has 11 residues. Per the germline V gene, CDR1 is LNHDA and CDR2 is SQIVND (reference sequence). V was trimmed by 8 bases and J by 6 bases, leaving 9 bases between them. This CDR3 is CASGLGDTQYF. As DNA, the CDR3 is TGTGCCAGTGGCCTAGGGGATACGCAGTATTTT.

This clone has more than one count but fewer than ten. This chain's CDR3 is CASSLGDGTSNEQFF. The CDR3 nucleotides are TGCGCCAGCAGCTTGGGGGACGGGACATCCAATGAGCAGTTCTTC. This sequence joins TRBV5-1 and TRBJ2-1, with D possibly matching TRBD1 (6 bases). Germline assignment: CDR1 SGHRS and CDR2 YFSETQ. Between the trimmed V and J ends, which lost 0 bases and 6 bases, there was a span of 13 bases. This CDR3 is 15 amino acids long.

This clone was counted a single time. The chain is built from TRBV11-2 and TRBJ2-7; 7 nucleotides agree with TRBD2. In germline, CDR1 is SGHAT, CDR2 FQNNGV. V gave up 3 bases and J gave up 0 bases; unmatched junction bases: 2. The CDR3 loop spans 14 amino acids. The CDR3 loop reads CASSLLAASYEQYF. The CDR3 DNA is TGTGCCAGCAGCTTGCTAGCGGCCTCCTACGAGCAGTACTTC. The variable domain in full, completed from reference TRBV11-2 and TRBJ2-7, reads EAGVAQSPRYKIIEKRQSVAFWCNPISGHATLYWYQQILGQGPKLLIQFQNNGVVDDSQLPKDRFSAERLKGVDSTLKIQPAKLEDSAVYLCASSLLAASYEQYFGPGTRLTVT.

In the case of this clone: Other DNA sequences in the sample encode the same CDR3. The rearrangement joins TRBV9 to TRBJ2-3; D is perhaps TRBD1 or TRBD2 (5 bases each). This CDR3 spans 14 amino acids. CDR1 is SGDLS, CDR2 YYNGEE, per germline. V was cut by 2 bases and J by 0 bases, with 7 bases left in between. The DNA of the CDR3 is TGTGCCAGCAGCGTTGGGGGAAGCACAGATACGCAGTATTTT. This sequence encodes CASSVGGSTDTQYF.

This clone counts as medium-sized. This same CDR3 is encoded by further DNA sequences in the sample. The V and J genes are TRBV6-6 and TRBJ1-1, with D uncertain. In germline, CDR1 is MNHNY, CDR2 SVGAGI (reference sequence). CDR3 length: 13 residues. Deletions cut 6 bases from V and 1 base from J, with 9 bases between. CDR3 in DNA: TGTGCCAGCAGCTATGACGGGAACACTGAAGCTTTCTTT. Protein product: CASSYDGNTEAFF.

To note about this clone: The same CDR3 can be traced to other DNA sequences in this sample. V and J are TRBV13 and TRBJ2-7, with 9 bases fitting TRBD1. Germline CDR1 reads PRHDT; CDR2 reads FYEKMQ (reference sequence). The CDR3 has 14 amino acids. V lost 4 bases, J lost 1 base, and 2 bases stayed unmatched. Written as DNA, the CDR3 is TGTGCCAGCAGCTCCGGGACAGGGTCCTACGAGCAGTACTTC. This translates into CASSSGTGSYEQYF.

This clone has ten or more counts. The chain employs TRBV14 and TRBJ2-7, with a weak D call TRBD1 (6 bases). Germline V gene lookup returns CDR1 SGHDN and CDR2 FVKESK. Trimming took off 3 bases at V and 1 base at J, with 13 bases between the two ends. The CDR3 totals 15 residues. CDR3 nucleotide sequence: TGTGCCAGCAGCCAGCAGGGGTTCGATTCCTACGAGCAGTACTTC. This gives the protein CASSQQGFDSYEQYF. Full variable domain (outside the CDR3, taken from reference TRBV14 and TRBJ2-7): EAGVTQFPSHSVIEKGQTVTLRCDPISGHDNLYWYRRVMGKEIKFLLHFVKESKQDESGMPNNRFLAERTGGTYSTLKVQPAELEDSGVYFCASSQQGFDSYEQYFGPGTRLTVT.

This clone was seen a few times. V is TRBV6-5 and J is TRBJ2-3; tentative D call: TRBD1 (6 bases). Trimming removed 7 bases from V and 0 bases from J, with 11 bases in between. The V gene's germline CDR1 is MNHEY and CDR2 SVGAGI. The CDR3 has 14 residues. The CDR3 nucleotides are TGTGCCAGCACTTTGACAGGCAGCACAGATACGCAGTATTTT. Amino acids: CASTLTGSTDTQYF.

This clone was found a few times. V and J are TRBV9 and TRBJ1-3, with 12 bases aligning to TRBD1. Germline assignment: CDR1 SGDLS and CDR2 YYNGEE. The CDR3 spans 19 residues. The J segment lost 4 bases and the V segment lost 4 bases, leaving 15 bases of the junction unmatched. As DNA, the CDR3 is TGTGCCAGCAGCTCTCCCGGGACAGGGGGCGAGCAAAAGGGAAACACCATATATTTT. Amino acids: CASSSPGTGGEQKGNTIYF.

The chain carries TRBV2 and TRBJ1-5, with a possible D match to TRBD1 (6 bases). Germline lookup yields CDR1 SNHLY and CDR2 FYNNEI. Trimming cost V 1 base and J 3 bases, with 13 bases left between them. The CDR3 totals 16 residues. CDR3 amino acids: CASSEEVGQINQPQHF. The CDR3 DNA is TGTGCCAGCAGTGAAGAAGTAGGACAGATCAATCAGCCCCAGCATTTT.

This clone was detected a few times. The rearrangement uses TRBV10-3 and TRBJ1-1, with 7 bases fitting TRBD1. The CDR3 has 13 amino acids. Germline-derived CDR1 and CDR2 are ENHRY and SYGVKD. Unmatched junction bases numbered 9, after V lost 6 bases and J lost 8 bases. The CDR3, as DNA: TGTGCCATCAGGACGGGACAGCGAGGAGAAGCTTTCTTT. Amino acid sequence: CAIRTGQRGEAFF.

The genes are TRBV6-5 and TRBJ2-3; D call uncertain. Trimming stripped 2 bases from V and 4 bases from J, with 10 bases between. The CDR3 is 14 residues long. Germline loops: CDR1 MNHEY, CDR2 SVGAGI. Written as DNA, the CDR3 is TGTGCCAGCAGTTACCTCCCTGGCGCAGATACGCAGTATTTT. This sequence encodes CASSYLPGADTQYF.

V usage is TRBV5-1 and J usage is TRBJ1-1, with D tentatively TRBD1 (6 bases). Germline CDR1 and CDR2: SGHRS and YFSETQ. The CDR3 is made up of 14 amino acids. The V and J ends lost 2 bases and 3 bases respectively, with 11 bases between them. This CDR3 reads CASSLGQRDTEAFF. CDR3 nucleotides: TGCGCCAGCAGCTTAGGACAGAGGGACACTGAAGCTTTCTTT. The variable domain in full, completed from reference TRBV5-1 and TRBJ1-1, reads KAGVTQTPRYLIKTRGQQVTLSCSPISGHRSVSWYQQTPGQGLQFLFEYFSETQRNKGNFPGRFSGRQFSNSRSEMNVSTLELGDSALYLCASSLGQRDTEAFFGQGTRLTVV.

This clone was recorded a few times. The chain joins TRBV7-9 to TRBJ1-1; D is undetermined. V was pared by 1 base and J by 2 bases, with 8 bases between. The CDR3 has 14 amino acids. From germline, CDR1 is SEHNR and CDR2 FQNEAQ (reference sequence). CDR3 coding DNA: TGTGCCAGCAGCTTAGGAGGGCGAAACACTGAAGCTTTCTTT. It specifies CASSLGGRNTEAFF. Using reference TRBV7-9 and TRBJ1-1 for the parts outside the CDR3, the full variable domain is DTGVSQNPRHKITKRGQNVTFRCDPISEHNRLYWYRQTLGQGPEFLTYFQNEAQLEKSRLLSDRFSAERPKGSFSTLEIQRTEQGDSAMYLCASSLGGRNTEAFFGQGTRLTVV.

This clone was seen more than once but under ten times. The chain is built from TRBV19 and TRBJ1-1, with a weak D call TRBD1 (5 bases). Germline-derived CDR1 and CDR2 are LNHDA and SQIVND (reference sequence). There are 14 residues in the CDR3. Trimming took 7 bases from V and 4 from J, leaving 16 bases between them. CDR3 region: CASKIRGRATEAFF. CDR3 DNA: TGTGCCAGTAAGATCCGGGGACGGGCCACTGAAGCTTTCTTT.

The chain has TRBV30 and TRBJ2-3, with 9 bases identical to TRBD2. V lost 1 base to trimming and J lost 2 bases; unmatched junction nucleotides: 4. Looked up from germline, CDR1 is GTSNPN and CDR2 is SVGIG (reference sequence). The CDR3 covers 15 residues. This chain's CDR3 is CAWSGVAGVTDTQYF. For the CDR3, the DNA is TGTGCCTGGAGTGGAGTAGCGGGGGTCACAGATACGCAGTATTTT. The full variable domain, with the rest looked up from reference TRBV30 and TRBJ2-3, is SQTIHQWPATLVQPVGSPLSLECTVEGTSNPNLYWYRQAAGRGLQLLFYSVGIGQISSEVPQNLSASRPQDRQFILSSKKLLLSDSGFYLCAWSGVAGVTDTQYFGPGTRLTVL.

This clone was seen a handful of times. A much larger clone differs from this one at a single base, so this may be a read error. V is TRBV6-1 and J is TRBJ2-7; D gene unclear. The CDR3 runs 10 residues. With 3 bases removed from V and 3 bases from J, the gap between germline ends came to 0 bases. The germline gives CDR1 MNHNS, CDR2 SASEGT. In nucleotides, the CDR3 is TGTGCCAGCAGTGACTACGAGCAGTACTTC. Protein: CASSDYEQYF.

This clone occurred a few times. The CDR3 sequence is CASSESVRGTGELFF. CDR3 in DNA: TGTGCCAGCAGTGAATCGGTGCGGGGCACCGGGGAGCTGTTTTTT. V is TRBV6-1 and J is TRBJ2-2; tentatively, D is TRBD2 (6 bases). This CDR3 has 15 amino acids. Germline assignment: CDR1 MNHNS and CDR2 SASEGT. V was trimmed by 2 bases and J by 4 bases, leaving 11 bases between them.

The chain employs TRBV9 and TRBJ2-2; a weak D match, TRBD1 (5 bases). The CDR3 length is 16 residues. Germline V gene lookup returns CDR1 SGDLS and CDR2 YYNGEE. The V gene lost 0 bases and the J gene lost 2 bases, with 11 bases spanning the gap. CDR3 loop: CASSVEAGHNTGELFF. DNA of the CDR3: TGTGCCAGCAGCGTAGAAGCAGGACATAACACCGGGGAGCTGTTTTTT. The full variable domain, completed using reference TRBV9 and TRBJ2-2, is DSGVTQTPKHLITATGQRVTLRCSPRSGDLSVYWYQQSLDQGLQFLIQYYNGEERAKGNILERFSAQQFPDLHSELNLSSLELGDSALYFCASSVEAGHNTGELFFGEGSRLTVL.

This clone was observed a handful of times. The chain employs TRBV6-5 and TRBJ2-1, with D possibly TRBD1 on 5 matching bases. Germline CDR1 and CDR2: MNHEY and SVGAGI. The CDR3 contains 13 residues. The V end lost 6 bases, the J end lost 2 bases, and 8 bases lay between the germline ends. CDR3 DNA: TGTGCCAGCAGCCCAGGGCCCTACAATGAGCAGTTCTTC. It specifies CASSPGPYNEQFF.

The chain employs TRBV7-9 and TRBJ1-2, with no clear D. Trimming cost V 0 bases and J 7 bases, with 6 bases left between them. This CDR3 comprises 12 residues. Germline lookup yields CDR1 SEHNR and CDR2 FQNEAQ (reference sequence). The CDR3 is CASSLAGVGYTF. The CDR3 DNA follows: TGTGCCAGCAGCTTAGCGGGTGTTGGCTACACCTTC.

The chain recombines TRBV30 with TRBJ1-6; TRBD1 aligns across 7 bases. The CDR3 extends over 14 amino acids. J gave up 7 bases and V 0 bases, and 3 bases lay outside the gene matches. Germline V lookup: CDR1 GTSNPN, CDR2 SVGIG (reference sequence). Written as DNA, the CDR3 is TGTGCCTGGAGTGTATCCAGGGGGAATTCACCCCTCCACTTT. Protein: CAWSVSRGNSPLHF.

Only a few counts were recorded for this clone. This sequence joins TRBV6-5 and TRBJ2-2, with D unclear. V was shortened by 1 base and J by 1 base, with 4 bases between the two germline ends. Germline V gene sequence: CDR1 MNHEY, CDR2 SVGAGI. The CDR3 has 14 residues. CDR3: CASSYWRNTGELFF. CDR3 DNA: TGTGCCAGCAGTTACTGGCGGAACACCGGGGAGCTGTTTTTT.

V and J are TRBV18 and TRBJ2-1; D is uncertain. CDR1 is KGHSH, CDR2 LQKENI, per germline. With 2 bases removed from V and 8 bases from J, the gap between germline ends came to 7 bases. The CDR3 contains 12 residues. The CDR3 bases are TGTGCCAGCTCACCAAAGGGCCATGAGCAGTTCTTC. Its protein product is CASSPKGHEQFF.

This clone was seen a few times. This chain connects TRBV27 to TRBJ1-2; 7 bases map to TRBD1. V lost 5 bases and J lost 5; bases outside the gene matches: 8. This CDR3 contains 14 residues. Germline lookup yields CDR1 MNHEY and CDR2 SMNVEV (reference sequence). CDR3 residues: CASSDDRDGYGYTF. Here the CDR3 DNA reads TGTGCCAGCAGTGACGACAGGGACGGGTATGGCTACACCTTC.

This clone was seen a single time. This sequence joins TRBV6-5 and TRBJ1-5, with a possible D match to TRBD1 (5 bases). Deletions cut 5 bases from V and 6 bases from J, with 17 bases between. CDR3 size: 15 residues. From germline, CDR1 is MNHEY and CDR2 SVGAGI. The CDR3 loop is CASSRDLGGSQPQHF. The CDR3 nucleotides read TGTGCCAGCAGTCGGGACCTCGGCGGGAGTCAGCCCCAGCATTTT.

The chain links TRBV4-3 to TRBJ2-2; 9 bases agree with TRBD2. The CDR3 runs to 15 residues. V shed 4 bases and J 0 bases; nucleotides not matched to a gene: 0. CDR1 and CDR2 (germline): LGHNA, YSLEER. The CDR3 protein is CASSRLAANTGELFF. DNA for the CDR3: TGCGCCAGCAGCCGACTAGCGGCGAACACCGGGGAGCTGTTTTTT.

This chain uses TRBV25-1 with TRBJ1-1; D not certain. Germline CDR1 MGHDK, CDR2 SYGVNS. V lost 1 base to trimming and J lost 1 base, with 4 bases between them. CDR3 size: 13 residues. The CDR3 reads CASSEFGNTEAFF. Here the CDR3 DNA reads TGTGCCAGCAGTGAATTCGGGAACACTGAAGCTTTCTTT.

This clone was found a few times. This sequence joins TRBV5-6 and TRBJ2-1; perhaps TRBD1 as D (5 bases). V was cut by 1 base and J by 12 bases, with 14 bases left in between. The CDR3 has 13 amino acids. Germline CDR1 is SGHDT and CDR2 is YYEEEE. The CDR3 DNA sequence: TGTGCCAGCAGCTTGATTGCCCTAAGGGGGCAGTTCTTC. It is translated as CASSLIALRGQFF.

In this sample, this clone turned up a few times. The gene calls are TRBV2 and TRBJ2-5; D is uncertain. Trimming cost V 1 base and J 3 bases, with 18 bases left between them. The germline CDR1 and CDR2 sequences are SNHLY and FYNNEI. This CDR3 is 17 amino acids long. CDR3: CASSEGILPAPKETQYF. The CDR3 DNA follows: TGTGCCAGCAGTGAAGGGATTTTACCCGCGCCGAAAGAGACCCAGTACTTC.

J is TRBJ2-7 and V is TRBV7-9; no definite D call. Germline CDR1 reads SEHNR; CDR2 reads FQNEAQ (reference sequence). V was shortened by 4 bases and J by 2 bases, with 9 bases between the two germline ends. CDR3 size: 13 residues. Here the CDR3 reads CASSSSITYEQYF. The CDR3 DNA sequence: TGTGCCAGCAGCTCCTCAATCACCTACGAGCAGTACTTC.